In this sample, the clone carrying this T cell receptor beta chain turned up a few times. Its antigen is currently unknown. The CDR3 end lies 3 residues beyond the end of the read and is filled in from the germline J gene. Here immunoSEQ multiplex PCR was the method, and the copy in TCRdb shows in-frame clones only, minus some. In total the sample includes around 42,000 clones, none of them seen once. With V trimmed by 4 bases and J by 4 bases, 9 bases remained unmatched. This CDR3 contains 15 residues. Germline-derived CDR1 and CDR2 are LNHDA and SQIVND (reference sequence). The data stem from a study of T cell clonality in common variable immunodeficiency. Broader study findings: Common variable immunodeficiency TCR beta sequences reportedly had fewer deletions and N-nucleotide insertions.

The rearrangement uses TRBV19 and TRBJ2-5, with 7 positions matching TRBD1. Sequencing was done on a sample of peripheral blood mononuclear cells. This TCR was sampled from a human donor with common variable immunodeficiency. This CDR3 is CASSNRQGEGETQYF. Incomplete CDR3 DNA: TGTGCCAGTAGTAACCGACAGGGTGAGGGAGAGACC.